One and the same sample provided the 26 T cell receptor beta chains below, sequenced in a study of blood T cell repertoires in COVID-19. Sequencing was performed with immunoSEQ multiplex PCR; in TCRdb, only in-frame clones are kept and a portion is missing. The sample records approximately 190,000 clones, 80% to 90% being singletons. The sequenced sample consisted of peripheral blood. The origin of the receptors is a man younger than 40 with active or convalescent COVID-19.

This rearrangement joins TRBV2 to TRBJ1-1; D gene unclear. The germline V and J ends were trimmed by 6 bases and 0 bases, with 11 bases remaining between them. The CDR3 contains 14 residues. Germline V gene lookup returns CDR1 SNHLY and CDR2 FYNNEI. CDR3 bases: TGTGCCAGCAGACCGGGCGGGATGAACACTGAAGCTTTCTTT. This encodes CASRPGGMNTEAFF.

This clone was counted between two and nine times. V gene TRBV4-1 combines with J gene TRBJ2-1; 8 bases fit TRBD2. The CDR3 is 17 residues long. After removal of 4 bases from V and 5 bases from J, the junction contained 13 bases not matched to a gene. Germline assignment: CDR1 MGHRA and CDR2 YSYEKL. Here the CDR3 DNA reads TGCGCCAGCAGCCGGGGCTTCGGGGGGGGTAAAGACAATGAGCAGTTCTTC. Residues: CASSRGFGGGKDNEQFF.

The V call is TRBV19, the J call TRBJ1-3, with D maybe TRBD1 (6 bases). The V end lost 5 bases, the J end lost 4 bases, and 9 bases lay between the germline ends. Germline assignment: CDR1 LNHDA and CDR2 SQIVND (reference sequence). The CDR3 extends over 13 amino acids. The CDR3 nucleotides read TGTGCCAGTAGTTCCGACAGGGGAAACACCATATATTTT. It is translated as CASSSDRGNTIYF.

The J gene is TRBJ1-2, the V gene TRBV11-3; D perhaps matches TRBD1 (5 bases). V was shortened by 5 bases and J by 0 bases, with 10 bases between the two germline ends. The CDR3 consists of 14 residues. CDR1 and CDR2 (germline): SGHNT, YENEEA. The chain's CDR3 is CASSRGVANYGYTF. The DNA of the CDR3 is TGTGCCAGCAGCCGGGGGGTAGCTAACTATGGCTACACCTTC.

V and J are TRBV4-1 and TRBJ2-3, with D possibly TRBD2 on 6 matching bases. V was clipped by 0 bases and J by 13 bases, with 11 bases between them. Looked up from germline, CDR1 is MGHRA and CDR2 is YSYEKL. This CDR3 region has 12 residues. The CDR3 here is CASSQEGGVEYF. In DNA, the CDR3 is TGCGCCAGCAGCCAAGAGGGGGGAGTGGAGTATTTT.

This rearrangement joins TRBV6-2 or TRBV6-3 to TRBJ1-1, with 9 positions matching TRBD1. In germline, CDR1 is MNHEY, CDR2 SVGEGT. This CDR3 spans 15 amino acids. V gave up 5 bases and J gave up 3 bases; unmatched junction bases: 7. For the CDR3, the DNA is TGTGCCAGCAGTACAGCCCGGGACAGGGACACTGAAGCTTTCTTT. Translating it yields CASSTARDRDTEAFF.

The chain links TRBV6-5 to TRBJ1-1; D gene ambiguous. This CDR3 region has 15 residues. Looked up from germline, CDR1 is MNHEY and CDR2 is SVGAGI. Trimming took off 5 bases at V and 4 bases at J, with 17 bases between the two ends. CDR3 loop: CASSLKPRLSTEAFF. CDR3 in DNA: TGTGCCAGCAGTCTCAAACCCAGGTTAAGCACTGAAGCTTTCTTT.

The chain combines TRBV6-1 with TRBJ2-1; D is possibly TRBD2 (6 bases). Per germline, CDR1 MNHNS and CDR2 SASEGT. V lost 0 bases to trimming and J lost 0 bases, with 6 bases between them. This CDR3 comprises 15 residues. The DNA for the CDR3 is TGTGCCAGCAGTGAAGCGGGAGGCTCCTACAATGAGCAGTTCTTC. Translated, it gives CASSEAGGSYNEQFF.

The CDR3 DNA follows: TGTGCCAGCACGCCCCCGGACAGTCTCACAGATACGCAGTATTTT. Its protein product is CASTPPDSLTDTQYF. The V and J genes are TRBV5-5 and TRBJ2-3; tentative D call: TRBD1 (6 bases). Germline CDR1 SGHKS, CDR2 YYEKEE (reference sequence). The V end was cut by 6 bases, the J end by 2 bases, with 16 bases between. The CDR3 consists of 15 residues.

The V gene is TRBV5-1, the J gene TRBJ2-7, with 10 positions matching TRBD2. CDR3 length equals 17 residues. V was pared by 2 bases and J by 1 base, with 9 bases of the junction left unmatched. Germline lookup yields CDR1 SGHRS and CDR2 YFSETQ. The CDR3 sequence is CASSFEPTSGISYEQYF. CDR3 bases: TGCGCCAGCAGCTTCGAACCAACTAGCGGGATATCCTACGAGCAGTACTTC.

The chain employs TRBV6-4 and TRBJ2-3; 12 bases map to TRBD2. Germline V gene sequence: CDR1 MRHNA, CDR2 SNTAGT. The CDR3 sequence is 19 residues long. V shed 0 bases and J 4 bases; nucleotides not matched to a gene: 11. CDR3 protein: CASSDSSSGRAISPDTQYF. In DNA, the CDR3 is TGTGCCAGCAGTGACTCGTCTAGCGGGAGGGCAATCTCCCCAGATACGCAGTATTTT.

The CDR3 spells CASSLDRGRMNTEAFF. DNA of the CDR3: TGCGCCAGCAGCTTGGACAGGGGCCGGATGAACACTGAAGCTTTCTTT. This chain joins TRBV5-1 and TRBJ1-1; 7 nucleotides line up with TRBD1. Trimming at V came to 0 bases and at J to 0 bases, leaving 5 bases not matched to a gene. Looked up from germline, CDR1 is SGHRS and CDR2 is YFSETQ. The CDR3 totals 16 residues.

The sample holds one count of this clone. The CDR3 coding sequence is TGTGCCAGCAGCCCGGCGACAGGGGTGTACAATGAGCAGTTCTTC. Its translation is CASSPATGVYNEQFF. V and J are TRBV9 and TRBJ2-1, with 8 bases that match TRBD1. CDR1 and CDR2 (germline): SGDLS, YYNGEE. V was clipped by 4 bases and J by 4 bases; unmatched bases: 7. The CDR3 has 15 amino acids.

The rearrangement uses TRBV30 and TRBJ1-6; the match to TRBD1 covers 7 bases. Germline assignment: CDR1 GTSNPN and CDR2 SVGIG (reference sequence). This CDR3 is 15 amino acids long. The J segment lost 5 bases and the V segment lost 0 bases, leaving 4 bases of the junction unmatched. CDR3 sequence reads: CAWSVKTGHNSPLHF. The CDR3 nucleotides are TGTGCCTGGAGTGTGAAGACAGGGCATAATTCACCCCTCCACTTT. Full variable domain (outside the CDR3, taken from reference TRBV30 and TRBJ1-6): SQTIHQWPATLVQPVGSPLSLECTVEGTSNPNLYWYRQAAGRGLQLLFYSVGIGQISSEVPQNLSASRPQDRQFILSSKKLLLSDSGFYLCAWSVKTGHNSPLHFGNGTRLTVT.

Here the CDR3 reads CASSSPGHRTDTQYF. For the CDR3, the DNA is TGTGCCAGCAGCTCACCGGGACACCGCACAGATACGCAGTATTTT. The rearrangement uses TRBV7-2 and TRBJ2-3; a weak D match, TRBD1 (6 bases). Trimming took off 4 bases at V and 1 base at J, with 12 bases between the two ends. Germline loops: CDR1 SGHTA, CDR2 FQGNSA. This CDR3 is built from 15 residues.

The genes are TRBV6-5 and TRBJ1-2; D is unresolved. The CDR3 runs 12 residues. V was shortened by 4 bases and J by 2 bases, with 5 bases between the two germline ends. Germline V gives CDR1 MNHEY, CDR2 SVGAGI. CDR3 bases: TGTGCCAGCAGTTCGGGGAACTATGGCTACACCTTC. Its translation is CASSSGNYGYTF.

The chain combines TRBV13 with TRBJ2-2; no firm D call. Between the trimmed V and J ends, which lost 1 base and 8 bases, there was a span of 5 bases. The CDR3 consists of 12 residues. Germline values: CDR1 PRHDT, CDR2 FYEKMQ (reference sequence). The DNA of the CDR3 is TGTGCCAGCAGCTTAGCAGGAGGGGAGCTGTTTTTT. Its protein product is CASSLAGGELFF.

The V and J genes are TRBV3-1 (or the pseudogene TRBV3-2) and TRBJ2-1, with 9 bases aligning to TRBD2. This CDR3 has 15 amino acids. Germline V gives CDR1 LGHDT, CDR2 YNNKEL (reference sequence). J was trimmed by 2 bases and V by 5 bases; bases with no gene match: 4. The chain's CDR3 is CASSSRGGPYNEQFF. Written as DNA, the CDR3 is TGTGCCAGCAGCTCGCGGGGGGGCCCCTACAATGAGCAGTTCTTC.

The CDR3 nucleotides are TGTGCCAGCAGCCAAGAGCAGGCCGGGAGGGCCGGAGATACGCAGTATTTT. Translated, it gives CASSQEQAGRAGDTQYF. V gene TRBV3-1 (or the pseudogene TRBV3-2) combines with J gene TRBJ2-3, with TRBD2 identical over 8 bases. The CDR3 loop spans 17 amino acids. Germline V CDR1 and CDR2: LGHDT, YNNKEL (reference sequence). Trimming at V came to 0 bases and at J to 5 bases, leaving 10 bases not matched to a gene.

The gene calls are TRBV28 and TRBJ1-2; 9 bases align to TRBD1. The V and J ends lost 10 bases and 0 bases, in that order; junction bases with no gene match: 3. The germline V gene has CDR1 MDHEN and CDR2 SYDVKM. The CDR3 has 13 residues. The CDR3 DNA reads TGTGCCACTGGGACAGGGTCTAACTATGGCTACACCTTC. Translation gives CATGTGSNYGYTF.

The CDR3 reads CASSLVADNQPQHF. DNA for the CDR3: TGTGCCAGCAGCTTAGTGGCAGACAATCAGCCCCAGCATTTT. This chain links TRBV7-9 with TRBJ1-5, with D hard to call. V was pared by 1 base and J by 3 bases, with 7 bases between. The CDR3 has 14 residues. Germline V lookup: CDR1 SEHNR, CDR2 FQNEAQ (reference sequence).

Only one count was recorded for this clone. CDR3 region: CASSFKGDSGSPLHF. In DNA, the CDR3 is TGCGCCAGCAGCTTTAAAGGGGATTCGGGTTCACCCCTCCACTTT. The chain is built from TRBV5-1 and TRBJ1-6; TRBD1 is a possible D gene (5 bases). Germline V gene data show CDR1 as SGHRS and CDR2 as YFSETQ. V was cut by 2 bases and J by 9 bases, with 15 bases left in between. This CDR3 has 15 amino acids. The whole variable domain, filled in from reference TRBV5-1 and TRBJ1-6, reads KAGVTQTPRYLIKTRGQQVTLSCSPISGHRSVSWYQQTPGQGLQFLFEYFSETQRNKGNFPGRFSGRQFSNSRSEMNVSTLELGDSALYLCASSFKGDSGSPLHFGNGTRLTVT.

V gene TRBV10-1 combines with J gene TRBJ2-1, with TRBD1 matching over 9 bases. V lost 5 bases, J lost 7 bases, and 6 bases stayed unmatched. The CDR3 is 14 residues long. The germline V gene has CDR1 WNHNN and CDR2 SYGVQD (reference sequence). This CDR3 is CASSSGQGKNEQFF. CDR3 coding DNA: TGCGCCAGCAGTTCGGGACAGGGAAAAAATGAGCAGTTCTTC.

The chain links TRBV6-5 to TRBJ1-5; tentatively, D is TRBD1 (6 bases). The V gene's germline CDR1 is MNHEY and CDR2 SVGAGI. Trimming pared 6 bases from V and 2 bases from J, leaving 11 bases between. This CDR3 region has 14 residues. CDR3 loop: CASSTDRRNQPQHF. CDR3 DNA: TGTGCCAGCAGCACAGACAGGCGCAATCAGCCCCAGCATTTT.

Only one count was recorded for this clone. Other DNA sequences of this sample code for an identical CDR3. The genes are TRBV11-2 and TRBJ1-2; a possible D gene is TRBD1 (5 bases). This CDR3 has 14 residues. Trimming removed 5 bases from V and 1 base from J, with 11 bases in between. CDR1 is SGHAT, CDR2 FQNNGV, per germline. The CDR3 sequence is CASSLSGGNYGYTF. CDR3 sequence (DNA): TGTGCCAGCAGCCTCTCCGGGGGTAACTATGGCTACACCTTC.

The CDR3 DNA reads as TGCAGCGGTCTCGGTACCGAAAAACTGTTTTTT. Translating it yields CSGLGTEKLFF. V is TRBV29-1 and J is TRBJ1-4; D is unclear. The CDR3 totals 11 residues. Trimming stripped 7 bases from V and 8 bases from J, with 11 bases between. Germline CDR1 and CDR2: SQVTM and ANQGSEA. The full variable domain, in which reference TRBV29-1 and TRBJ1-4 provide the parts outside the CDR3, is SAVISQKPSRDICQRGTSLTIQCQVDSQVTMMFWYRQQPGQSLTLIATANQGSEATYESGFVIDKFPISRPNLTFSTLTVSNMSPEDSSIYLCSGLGTEKLFFGSGTQLSVL.